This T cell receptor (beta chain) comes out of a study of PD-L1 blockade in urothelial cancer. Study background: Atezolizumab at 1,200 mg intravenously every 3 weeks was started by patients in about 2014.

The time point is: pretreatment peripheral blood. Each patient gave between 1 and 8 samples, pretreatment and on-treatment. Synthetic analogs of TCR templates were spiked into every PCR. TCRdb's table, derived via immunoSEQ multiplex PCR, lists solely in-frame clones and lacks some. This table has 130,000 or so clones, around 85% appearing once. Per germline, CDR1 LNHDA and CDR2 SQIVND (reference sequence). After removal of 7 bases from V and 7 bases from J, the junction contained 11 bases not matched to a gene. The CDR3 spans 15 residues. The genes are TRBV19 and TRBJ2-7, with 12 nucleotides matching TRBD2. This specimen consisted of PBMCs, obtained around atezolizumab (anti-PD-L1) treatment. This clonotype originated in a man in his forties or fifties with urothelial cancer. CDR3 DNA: TGTGCCAGTACGGCGACTAGCGGGAGTCTAGAGGAGCAGTACTTC. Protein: CASTATSGSLEEQYF.